These 14 T cell receptor beta chains were sequenced from one sample in a study of shared clonotypes between healthy human individuals. Sequencing used immunoSEQ multiplex PCR; TCRdb keeps in-frame clones, though not all of them. The sample lists millions of clones; 85% to 95% were seen once. The sample was naive CD4+ T cells sorted from blood. The subset was: CD45RA+ positively selected. The source is a man between 18 and 35 years old in good health.

This rearrangement joins TRBV9 to TRBJ2-7; unclear D gene. V dropped 0 bases and J dropped 6 bases, with 13 bases sitting between them. The CDR3 spans 14 residues. Germline CDR1 is SGDLS and CDR2 is YYNGEE. CDR3 in DNA: TGTGCCAGCAGCGTAGCTCTCCATTCAACCGAGCAGTACTTC. Translating it yields CASSVALHSTEQYF.

This chain links TRBV10-2 with TRBJ1-5; 9 bases agree with TRBD1. Losses at the gene ends were 3 bases for V and 2 bases for J; bases not matched to a gene: 8. The length of the CDR3 is 17 residues. CDR1 and CDR2 from the germline V gene are WSHSY and SAAADI. DNA for the CDR3: TGCGCCAGCAGTGACGGGACAGGGCTCCACGGCAATCAGCCCCAGCATTTT. This sequence encodes CASSDGTGLHGNQPQHF.

The chain combines TRBV6-1 with TRBJ1-2, with TRBD1 identical over 7 bases. J gave up 8 bases and V 2 bases, and 14 bases lay outside the gene matches. Per germline, CDR1 MNHNS and CDR2 SASEGT. This CDR3 contains 16 residues. The chain's CDR3 is CASSERGQGPVRGYTF. CDR3 nucleotide sequence: TGTGCCAGCAGTGAAAGGGGGCAGGGTCCAGTACGGGGCTACACCTTC.

This clone was found a few times. Other DNA sequences from this sample encode an identical CDR3 as well. V is TRBV7-2 and J is TRBJ2-7, with D possibly called TRBD1 or TRBD2 (5 bases each). From germline, CDR1 is SGHTA and CDR2 FQGNSA. The CDR3 sequence is 15 residues long. V shed 1 base and J shed 3 bases, with 13 bases lying between them. This chain's CDR3 is CASSLGWDRGYEQYF. CDR3 nucleotide sequence: TGTGCCAGCAGCTTAGGTTGGGACCGAGGCTACGAGCAGTACTTC.

CDR3 in amino acids: CASSSSGQGTHYGYTF. The CDR3 bases are TGTGCCAGCAGTTCGAGCGGACAGGGGACTCACTATGGCTACACCTTC. The chain recombines TRBV28 with TRBJ1-2; 9 bases are a match to TRBD1. CDR1 and CDR2 from the germline V gene are MDHEN and SYDVKM. The CDR3 is 16 amino acids. J lost 3 bases, V lost 4 bases, and 9 bases had no gene match.

This rearrangement joins TRBV27 to TRBJ1-2, with unresolved D. This CDR3 comprises 15 residues. Germline V gives CDR1 MNHEY, CDR2 SMNVEV (reference sequence). V gave up 6 bases and J gave up 4 bases, with 18 bases separating them. The CDR3 sequence is CASSSSDKPVYGYTF. The CDR3 nucleotides are TGTGCCAGCAGCTCCTCAGACAAACCGGTCTATGGCTACACCTTC.

V gene TRBV27 combines with J gene TRBJ1-5; no clear D gene. CDR1 and CDR2 (germline): MNHEY, SMNVEV (reference sequence). CDR3 length: 14 residues. V was cut by 3 bases and J by 3 bases, with 9 bases left in between. DNA for the CDR3: TGTGCCAGCAGTTTCACCGGGATCAATCAGCCCCAGCATTTT. Translating it yields CASSFTGINQPQHF.

This chain connects TRBV7-9 to TRBJ2-5, with D unresolved. The CDR3 runs 15 residues. Germline CDR1 reads SEHNR; CDR2 reads FQNEAQ (reference sequence). The ends were cut back, 4 bases at V and 1 base at J, with 13 bases in the middle. In DNA form, the CDR3 reads TGTGCCAGCAGCTCACACGGGCCAGGCCAAGAGACCCAGTACTTC. This encodes CASSSHGPGQETQYF.

This rearrangement joins TRBV6-5 to TRBJ1-2; D not certain. V was cut by 0 bases and J by 7 bases, with 6 bases left in between. The CDR3 loop spans 12 amino acids. Germline V CDR1 and CDR2: MNHEY, SVGAGI. The DNA of the CDR3 is TGTGCCAGCAGTTACTCGAGCGGTGGCTACACCTTC. Protein: CASSYSSGGYTF.

The V call is TRBV5-1, the J call TRBJ2-7, with D tentatively TRBD1 (7 bases). V was clipped by 5 bases and J by 2 bases, with 17 bases between them. CDR3 size: 15 residues. CDR1 is SGHRS, CDR2 YFSETQ, per germline. CDR3 residues: CASSSGGQPPYEQYF. The CDR3 DNA reads TGCGCCAGCAGTTCCGGGGGACAGCCACCCTACGAGCAGTACTTC.

A remark on this clone: Other DNA variants within this sample encode the same CDR3. The rearrangement links TRBV18 to TRBJ2-5; D remains unclear. The ends were cut back, 0 bases at V and 4 bases at J, with 3 bases in the middle. In germline, CDR1 is KGHSH, CDR2 LQKENI. This CDR3 comprises 12 residues. The DNA for the CDR3 is TGTGCCAGCTCACCACCGCGAGAGACCCAGTACTTC. Its translation is CASSPPRETQYF.

The V call is TRBV28, the J call TRBJ1-5; tentative D call: TRBD1 (6 bases). V was clipped by 5 bases and J by 6 bases, with 11 bases between them. The CDR3 totals 13 residues. CDR1 and CDR2 (germline): MDHEN, SYDVKM. The CDR3 loop is CASSVQGFQPQHF. CDR3 nucleotide sequence: TGTGCCAGCAGTGTACAGGGATTTCAGCCCCAGCATTTT.

V and J are TRBV27 and TRBJ2-7; D is undetermined. CDR1 MNHEY and CDR2 SMNVEV come from the germline V gene (reference sequence). V gave up 8 bases and J gave up 3 bases, with 14 bases separating them. CDR3 length: 13 amino acids. The CDR3 loop reads CASGSGRLYEQYF. The CDR3 DNA reads as TGTGCCAGCGGCTCTGGGCGACTCTACGAGCAGTACTTC.

This clone was seen only once. This sequence joins TRBV27 and TRBJ1-3; D gene uncertain. CDR1 and CDR2 from the germline V gene are MNHEY and SMNVEV (reference sequence). The length of the CDR3 is 17 residues. The V gene lost 6 bases and the J gene lost 3 bases, with 21 bases spanning the gap. CDR3 region: CASSLPAGWLIGNTIYF. The DNA for the CDR3 is TGTGCCAGCAGCCTGCCGGCGGGTTGGCTCATTGGAAACACCATATATTTT.